The 8 T cell receptor beta chains in this list originate from one sample, sequenced in a study of blood T cell repertoires in COVID-19. The data were produced by immunoSEQ multiplex PCR, yet TCRdb's version contains in-frame clones alone and is incomplete. The sample includes approximately 200,000 clones, around 85% of them seen just once. Sequencing was performed on peripheral blood. The receptors come from a woman aged 45-59 years with acute or convalescent COVID-19.

The chain uses TRBV28 and TRBJ1-6; tentatively, D is TRBD1 (5 bases). V lost 5 bases to trimming and J lost 0 bases, with 11 bases between them. CDR1 is MDHEN, CDR2 SYDVKM, per germline. The CDR3 runs to 16 residues. CDR3 DNA: TGTGCCAGCAGTCCGATCGACAGCTCCTATAATTCACCCCTCCACTTT. It yields the protein CASSPIDSSYNSPLHF.

The CDR3 DNA is TGTGCCAGCAGCGCCACATATAATTCACCCCTCCACTTT. This codes for CASSATYNSPLHF. The chain joins TRBV6-5 to TRBJ1-6, with unresolved D. The CDR3 has 13 residues. Germline V gene lookup returns CDR1 MNHEY and CDR2 SVGAGI. V shed 6 bases and J shed 4 bases, with 7 bases lying between them.

The genes are TRBV6-5 and TRBJ1-2; a possible D gene is TRBD1 (6 bases). This CDR3 has 12 residues. V shed 5 bases and J shed 8 bases, with 12 bases lying between them. Looked up from germline, CDR1 is MNHEY and CDR2 is SVGAGI. CDR3 region: CASSTGNRGYTF. The CDR3 DNA is TGTGCCAGCAGTACAGGGAATCGAGGCTACACCTTC.

This clone was detected only once. CDR3 coding DNA: TGTGCCAGCAGCGTAGGGACAGGGTTTTTCTATGAGCAGTTCTTC. Its protein is CASSVGTGFFYEQFF. The J gene is TRBJ2-1, the V gene TRBV9, with TRBD1 matching 8 bases. CDR3 length: 15 amino acids. Per the germline V gene, CDR1 is SGDLS and CDR2 is YYNGEE. V trimming: 0 bases; J trimming: 8 bases; junction bases outside the gene matches: 7.

The chain couples TRBV7-2 to TRBJ1-2; 7 bases are shared with TRBD1. V lost 5 bases, J lost 0 bases, and 6 bases stayed unmatched. This CDR3 contains 15 residues. Germline-derived CDR1 and CDR2 are SGHTA and FQGNSA. In DNA, the CDR3 is TGTGCCAGCAGCCCCGACAGGGCCGCTAACTATGGCTACACCTTC. It translates to CASSPDRAANYGYTF.

This clone has just a few counts. The chain uses TRBV28 and TRBJ2-1; D is unresolved. CDR1 and CDR2 (germline): MDHEN, SYDVKM. Trimming pared 3 bases from V and 4 bases from J, leaving 19 bases between. This CDR3 comprises 17 residues. CDR3 in DNA: TGTGCCAGCAGTTTCCCCCTCCTAGTTCGCCTATACAATGAGCAGTTCTTC. This encodes CASSFPLLVRLYNEQFF.

This chain uses TRBV6-4 with TRBJ2-1; TRBD1 is a possible D gene (6 bases). There are 14 residues in the CDR3. Per germline, CDR1 MRHNA and CDR2 SNTAGT. V was pared by 8 bases and J by 0 bases, with 11 bases between. CDR3 amino acids: CASDDRSSYNEQFF. The CDR3 DNA reads TGTGCCAGCGATGACAGGAGCTCCTACAATGAGCAGTTCTTC.

The chain employs TRBV16 and TRBJ1-4, with TRBD1 matching over 7 bases. The length of the CDR3 is 15 residues. Per germline, CDR1 KGHSY and CDR2 FQNENV. V lost 2 bases and J lost 7; bases outside the gene matches: 7. The CDR3, as DNA: TGTGCCAGCAGCCAAGGAGGGACAGAAGGTGAAAAACTGTTTTTT. Translating it yields CASSQGGTEGEKLFF. The full variable domain, rest sourced from reference TRBV16 and TRBJ1-4, is GEEVAQTPKHLVRGEGQKAKLYCAPIKGHSYVFWYQQVLKNEFKFLISFQNENVFDETGMPKERFSAKCLPNSPCSLEIQATKLEDSAVYFCASSQGGTEGEKLFFGSGTQLSVL.